This T cell receptor beta chain is drawn from a study of CD8 T cells in ankylosing spondylitis. TCR beta libraries were made by quantitative 5'-RACE with molecular barcodes. TCRdb ran MiXCR on the 5' RACE reads and lists one entry per CDR3 protein. The sample contains roughly 250,000 distinct CDR3 sequences, around 9.2% of which appear only once. The CDR3 covers 19 residues. After removal of 1 base from V and 2 bases from J, the junction contained 12 bases not matched to a gene. In germline, CDR1 is SGHVS, CDR2 FQNEAQ. This clonotype appeared many times. The antigen remains unidentified. Study-wide findings and caveats: Disease-linked clones had a CD8+ phenotype and relatively low frequency in peripheral blood.

V gene TRBV7-8 combines with J gene TRBJ2-3, with 10 bases lining up with TRBD2. This sequence was found in a male donor with ankylosing spondylitis or in good health (not recorded which). The sequenced material came from blood, either unsorted or a sorted T cell fraction (not recorded which). CDR3 sequence reads: CASSLVPSGGSRVTDTQYF. CDR3 nucleotide sequence: TGTGCCAGCAGCTTAGTGCCTAGCGGGGGCTCCCGAGTCACAGATACGCAGTATTTT. Full variable domain (rest looked up from reference TRBV7-8 and TRBJ2-3): GAGVSQSPRYKVAKRGQDVALRCDPISGHVSLFWYQQALGQGPEFLTYFQNEAQLDKSGLPSDRFFAERPEGSVSTLKIQRTQQEDSAVYLCASSLVPSGGSRVTDTQYFGPGTRLTVL.